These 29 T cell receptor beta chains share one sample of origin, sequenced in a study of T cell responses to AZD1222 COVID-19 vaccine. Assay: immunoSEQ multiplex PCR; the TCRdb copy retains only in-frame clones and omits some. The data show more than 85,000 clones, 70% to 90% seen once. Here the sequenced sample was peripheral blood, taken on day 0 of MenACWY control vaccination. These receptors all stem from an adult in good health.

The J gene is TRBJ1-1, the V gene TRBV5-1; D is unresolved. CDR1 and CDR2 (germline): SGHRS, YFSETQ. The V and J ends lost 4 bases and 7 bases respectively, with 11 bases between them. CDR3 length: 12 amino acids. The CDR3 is CASSQNRIEAFF. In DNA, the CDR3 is TGCGCCAGCAGCCAAAACCGCATTGAAGCTTTCTTT.

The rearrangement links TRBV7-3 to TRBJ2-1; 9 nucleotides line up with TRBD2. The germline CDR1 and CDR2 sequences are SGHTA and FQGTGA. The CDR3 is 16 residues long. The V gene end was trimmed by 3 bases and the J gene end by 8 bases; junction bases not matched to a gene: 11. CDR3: CASSLFAGGVADEQFF. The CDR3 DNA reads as TGTGCCAGCAGCTTGTTCGCGGGAGGGGTTGCGGATGAGCAGTTCTTC. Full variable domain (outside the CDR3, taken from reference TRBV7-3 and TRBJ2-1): GAGVSQTPSNKVTEKGKYVELRCDPISGHTALYWYRQSLGQGPEFLIYFQGTGAADDSGLPNDRFFAVRPEGSVSTLKIQRTERGDSAVYLCASSLFAGGVADEQFFGPGTRLTVL.

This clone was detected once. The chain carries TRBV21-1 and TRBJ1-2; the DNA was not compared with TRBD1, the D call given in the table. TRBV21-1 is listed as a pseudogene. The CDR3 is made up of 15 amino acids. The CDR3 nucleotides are TGTGCCAGCAGCAACAGGTACCACACTAACTATGGCTACACCTTC. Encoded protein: CASSNRYHTNYGYTF.

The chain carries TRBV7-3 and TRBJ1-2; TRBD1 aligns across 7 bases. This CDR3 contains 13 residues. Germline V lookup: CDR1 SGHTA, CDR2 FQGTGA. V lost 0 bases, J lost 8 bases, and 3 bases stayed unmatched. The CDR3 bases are TGTGCCAGCAGCTTAACAACAGGGGAGGGCTACACCTTC. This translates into CASSLTTGEGYTF.

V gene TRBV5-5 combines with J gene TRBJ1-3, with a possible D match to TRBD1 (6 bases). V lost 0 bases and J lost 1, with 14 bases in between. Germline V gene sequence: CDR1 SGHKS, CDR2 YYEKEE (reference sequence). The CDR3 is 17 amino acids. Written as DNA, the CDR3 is TGTGCCAGCAGCTTGGGGGACATTACAGGGTCTGGAAACACCATATATTTT. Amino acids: CASSLGDITGSGNTIYF.

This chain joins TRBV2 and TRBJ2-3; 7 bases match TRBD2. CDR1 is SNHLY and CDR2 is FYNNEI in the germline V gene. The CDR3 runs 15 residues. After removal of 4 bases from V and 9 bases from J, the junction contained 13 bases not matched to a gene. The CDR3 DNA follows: TGTGCCAGCAGTGCCGAGCGGGGTGGACGGGGCACGCAGTATTTT. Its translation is CASSAERGGRGTQYF.

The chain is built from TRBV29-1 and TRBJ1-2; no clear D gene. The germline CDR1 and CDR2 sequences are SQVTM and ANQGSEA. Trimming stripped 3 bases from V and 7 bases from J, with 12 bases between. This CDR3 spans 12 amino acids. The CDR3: CSVEMQLLGYTF. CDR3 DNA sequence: TGCAGCGTTGAGATGCAGTTACTTGGCTACACCTTC.

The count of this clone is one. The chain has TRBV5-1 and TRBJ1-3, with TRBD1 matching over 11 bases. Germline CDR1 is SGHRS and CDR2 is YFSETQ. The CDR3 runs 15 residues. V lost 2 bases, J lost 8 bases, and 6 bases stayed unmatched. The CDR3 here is CASSFGQGASDTIYF. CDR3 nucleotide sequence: TGCGCCAGCAGCTTCGGACAGGGGGCATCGGACACCATATATTTT.

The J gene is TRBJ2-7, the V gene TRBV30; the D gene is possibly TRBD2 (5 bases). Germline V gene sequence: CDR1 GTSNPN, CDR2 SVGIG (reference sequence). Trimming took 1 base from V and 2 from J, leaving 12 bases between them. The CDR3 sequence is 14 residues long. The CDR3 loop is CAWSATERAYEQYF. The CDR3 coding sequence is TGTGCCTGGAGTGCTACGGAGAGGGCCTACGAGCAGTACTTC.

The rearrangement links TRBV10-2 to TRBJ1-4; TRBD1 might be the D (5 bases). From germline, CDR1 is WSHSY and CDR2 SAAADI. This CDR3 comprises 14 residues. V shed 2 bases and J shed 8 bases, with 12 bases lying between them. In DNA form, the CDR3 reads TGCGCCAGCAGTGAGGATCCGGGGGACGAAAAACTGTTTTTT. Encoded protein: CASSEDPGDEKLFF.

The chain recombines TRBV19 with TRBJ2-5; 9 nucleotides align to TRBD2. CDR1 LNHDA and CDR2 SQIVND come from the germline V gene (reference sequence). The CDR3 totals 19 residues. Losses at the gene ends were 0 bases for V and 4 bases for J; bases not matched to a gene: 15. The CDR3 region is CASSIDALLTSGQGETQYF. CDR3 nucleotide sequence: TGTGCCAGTAGTATAGATGCCCTCCTGACTAGCGGTCAAGGAGAGACCCAGTACTTC.

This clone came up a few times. The CDR3 DNA sequence: TGTGCCAGCAGCAACTTCGATGAAGGCTACACCTTC. Translated: CASSNFDEGYTF. The genes are TRBV28 and TRBJ1-2; unclear D gene. CDR1 and CDR2 (germline): MDHEN, SYDVKM. V was cut by 6 bases and J by 8 bases, with 13 bases left in between. This CDR3 has 12 amino acids.

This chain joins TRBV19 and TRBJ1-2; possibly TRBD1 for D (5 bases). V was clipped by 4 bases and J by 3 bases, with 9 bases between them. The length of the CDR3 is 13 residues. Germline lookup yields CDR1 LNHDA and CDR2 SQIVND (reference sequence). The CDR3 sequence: CASSTGADYGYTF. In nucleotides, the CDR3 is TGTGCCAGTAGTACCGGGGCTGACTATGGCTACACCTTC.

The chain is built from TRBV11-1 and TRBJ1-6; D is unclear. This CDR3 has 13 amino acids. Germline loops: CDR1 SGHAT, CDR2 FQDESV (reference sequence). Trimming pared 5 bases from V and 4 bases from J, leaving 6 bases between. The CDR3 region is CASSALYNSPLHF. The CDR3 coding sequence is TGTGCCAGCAGCGCCCTGTATAATTCACCCCTCCACTTT.

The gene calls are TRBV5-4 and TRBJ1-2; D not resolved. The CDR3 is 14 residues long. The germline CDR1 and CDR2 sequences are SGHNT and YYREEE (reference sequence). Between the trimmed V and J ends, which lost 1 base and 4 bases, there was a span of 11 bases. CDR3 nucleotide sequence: TGTGCCAGCAGCTTGCGTTCGGGTTCCTATGGCTACACCTTC. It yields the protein CASSLRSGSYGYTF.

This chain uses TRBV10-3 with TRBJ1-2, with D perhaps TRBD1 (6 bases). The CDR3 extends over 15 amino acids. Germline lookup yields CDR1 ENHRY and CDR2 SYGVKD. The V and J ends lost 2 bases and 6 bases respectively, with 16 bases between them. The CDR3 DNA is TGTGCCATCAGTGAGCTCCGAGGGGGGGGCGATGGCTACACCTTC. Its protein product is CAISELRGGGDGYTF.

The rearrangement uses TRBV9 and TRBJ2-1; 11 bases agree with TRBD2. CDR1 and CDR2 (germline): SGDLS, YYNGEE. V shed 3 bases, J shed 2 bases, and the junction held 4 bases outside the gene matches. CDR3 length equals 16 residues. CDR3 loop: CASSDGTSGPYNEQFF. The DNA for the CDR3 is TGTGCCAGCAGCGACGGGACTAGCGGCCCCTACAATGAGCAGTTCTTC.

The CDR3 bases are TGTGCCACCAGTGATTTGCGTAACCCGGCTGAAGCTTTCTTT. Protein: CATSDLRNPAEAFF. The rearrangement joins TRBV24-1 to TRBJ1-1; D gene unclear. CDR3 length equals 14 residues. The V gene's germline CDR1 is KGHDR and CDR2 SFDVKD. V shed 0 bases and J shed 6 bases, with 10 bases lying between them.

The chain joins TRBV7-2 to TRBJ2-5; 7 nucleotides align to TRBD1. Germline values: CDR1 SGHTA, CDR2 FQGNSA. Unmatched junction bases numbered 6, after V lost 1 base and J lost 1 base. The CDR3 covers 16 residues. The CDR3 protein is CASSLVSGQPQETQYF. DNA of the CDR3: TGTGCCAGCAGCTTAGTGTCGGGACAGCCCCAAGAGACCCAGTACTTC.

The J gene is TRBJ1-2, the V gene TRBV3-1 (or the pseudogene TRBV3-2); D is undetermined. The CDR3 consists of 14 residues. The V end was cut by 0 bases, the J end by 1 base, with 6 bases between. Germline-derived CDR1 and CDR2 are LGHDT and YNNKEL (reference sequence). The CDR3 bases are TGTGCCAGCAGCCAAGACTATAATAACTATGGCTACACCTTC. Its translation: CASSQDYNNYGYTF.

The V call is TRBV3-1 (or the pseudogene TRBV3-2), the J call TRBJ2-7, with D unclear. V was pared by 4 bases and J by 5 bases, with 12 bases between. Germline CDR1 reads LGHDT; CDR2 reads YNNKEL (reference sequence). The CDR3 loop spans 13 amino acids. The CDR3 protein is CASSPNWGDEQYF. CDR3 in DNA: TGTGCCAGCAGCCCAAACTGGGGTGACGAGCAGTACTTC.

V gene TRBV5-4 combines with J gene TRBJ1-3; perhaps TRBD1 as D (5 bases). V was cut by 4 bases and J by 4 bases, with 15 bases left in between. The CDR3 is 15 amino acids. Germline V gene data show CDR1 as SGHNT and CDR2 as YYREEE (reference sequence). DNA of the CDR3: TGTGCCAGCAGCCTTGGGGGGACGGCCGGAAACACCATATATTTT. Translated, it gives CASSLGGTAGNTIYF.

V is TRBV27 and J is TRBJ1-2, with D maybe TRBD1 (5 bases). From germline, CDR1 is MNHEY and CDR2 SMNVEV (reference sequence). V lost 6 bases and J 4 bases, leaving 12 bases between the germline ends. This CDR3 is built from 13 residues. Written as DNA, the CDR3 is TGTGCCAGCAGCGCCCCCGACAGCTATGGCTACACCTTC. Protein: CASSAPDSYGYTF.

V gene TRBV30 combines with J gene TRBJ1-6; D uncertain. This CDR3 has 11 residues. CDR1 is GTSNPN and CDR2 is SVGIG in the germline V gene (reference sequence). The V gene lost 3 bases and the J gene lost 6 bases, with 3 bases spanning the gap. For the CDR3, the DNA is TGTGCCTGGAGCATTAATTCACCCCTCCACTTT. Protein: CAWSINSPLHF.

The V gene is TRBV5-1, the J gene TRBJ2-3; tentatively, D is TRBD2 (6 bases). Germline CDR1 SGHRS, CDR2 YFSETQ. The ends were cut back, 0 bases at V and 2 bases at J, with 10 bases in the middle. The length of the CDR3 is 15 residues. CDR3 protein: CASSLGAGNTDTQYF. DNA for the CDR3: TGCGCCAGCAGCTTGGGTGCGGGGAACACAGATACGCAGTATTTT.

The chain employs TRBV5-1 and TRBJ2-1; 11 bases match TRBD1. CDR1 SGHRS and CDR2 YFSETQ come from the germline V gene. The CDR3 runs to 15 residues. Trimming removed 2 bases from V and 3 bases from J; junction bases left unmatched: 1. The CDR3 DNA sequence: TGCGCCAGCAGCTTAGGGACAGGGGGCTACAATGAGCAGTTCTTC. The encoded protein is CASSLGTGGYNEQFF.

Written as DNA, the CDR3 is TGTGCCAGCAGCTTGAAGACCGCCACATATGGCTACACCTTC. The encoded protein is CASSLKTATYGYTF. The chain carries TRBV7-2 and TRBJ1-2; D gene uncertain. The CDR3 is made up of 14 amino acids. CDR1 and CDR2 (germline): SGHTA, FQGNSA. Trimming cost V 3 bases and J 5 bases, with 13 bases left between them.

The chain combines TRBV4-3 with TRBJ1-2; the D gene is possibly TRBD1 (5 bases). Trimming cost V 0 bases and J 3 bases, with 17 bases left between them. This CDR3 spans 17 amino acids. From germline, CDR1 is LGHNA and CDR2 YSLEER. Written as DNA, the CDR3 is TGCGCCAGCAGCCAAGATGGCAGGGCCCAACCCCACTATGGCTACACCTTC. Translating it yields CASSQDGRAQPHYGYTF.

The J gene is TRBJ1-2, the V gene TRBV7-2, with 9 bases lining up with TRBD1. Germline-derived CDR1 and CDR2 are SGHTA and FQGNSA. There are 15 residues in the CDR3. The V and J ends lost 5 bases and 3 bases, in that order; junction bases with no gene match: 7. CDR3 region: CASSTARTGDYGYTF. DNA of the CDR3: TGTGCCAGCAGCACCGCACGGACAGGGGACTATGGCTACACCTTC.